The 3 T cell receptor beta chains below come from one sample, sequenced in a study of control samples from healthy donors and cancer patients. Assay used: immunoSEQ multiplex PCR; TCRdb lists only in-frame clones, some missing. The data show 350,000 to 450,000 clones, with more than 80% seen just once and more than 6% held by the top ten. Sequencing was performed on PBMCs. These receptors were taken from a man in his forties or fifties with head and neck cancer.

The chain is built from TRBV28 and TRBJ2-6; D remains unclear. Germline V lookup: CDR1 MDHEN, CDR2 SYDVKM. The CDR3 has 14 amino acids. V was pared by 6 bases and J by 1 base, with 7 bases between. This chain's CDR3 is CASRRVSGANVLTF. The CDR3 coding sequence is TGTGCCAGCAGAAGGGTGTCTGGGGCCAACGTCCTGACTTTC.

This rearrangement joins TRBV3-1 (or the pseudogene TRBV3-2) to TRBJ2-1; weak D call: TRBD2 (6 bases). Between the trimmed V and J ends, which lost 0 bases and 6 bases, there was a span of 15 bases. The CDR3 contains 16 residues. Germline V lookup: CDR1 LGHDT, CDR2 YNNKEL (reference sequence). CDR3 loop: CASSQDVGGVPNEQFF. In DNA, the CDR3 is TGTGCCAGCAGCCAAGATGTTGGCGGGGTCCCCAATGAGCAGTTCTTC.

V and J are TRBV28 and TRBJ1-2; possibly TRBD1 for D (6 bases). The CDR3 length is 13 residues. V lost 3 bases and J lost 8, with 13 bases in between. CDR1 is MDHEN and CDR2 is SYDVKM in the germline V gene. The chain's CDR3 is CASSLGGGVGYTF. The CDR3 coding sequence is TGTGCCAGCAGTTTGGGGGGCGGTGTGGGCTACACCTTC.